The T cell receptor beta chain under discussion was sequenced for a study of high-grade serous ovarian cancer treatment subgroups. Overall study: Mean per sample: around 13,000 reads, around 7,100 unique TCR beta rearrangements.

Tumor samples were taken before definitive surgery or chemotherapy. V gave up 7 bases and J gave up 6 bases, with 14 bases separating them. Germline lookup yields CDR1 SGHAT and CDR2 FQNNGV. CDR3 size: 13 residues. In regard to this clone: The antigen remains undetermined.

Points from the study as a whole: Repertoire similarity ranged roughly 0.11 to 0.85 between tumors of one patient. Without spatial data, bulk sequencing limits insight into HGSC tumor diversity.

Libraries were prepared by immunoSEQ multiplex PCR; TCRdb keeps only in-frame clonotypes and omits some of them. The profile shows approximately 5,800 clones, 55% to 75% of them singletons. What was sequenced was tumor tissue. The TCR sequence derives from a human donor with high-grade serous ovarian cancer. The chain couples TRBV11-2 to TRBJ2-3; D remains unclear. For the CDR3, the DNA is TGTGCCAGCACTACTTGGGCCTCGGATACGCAGTATTTT. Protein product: CASTTWASDTQYF.